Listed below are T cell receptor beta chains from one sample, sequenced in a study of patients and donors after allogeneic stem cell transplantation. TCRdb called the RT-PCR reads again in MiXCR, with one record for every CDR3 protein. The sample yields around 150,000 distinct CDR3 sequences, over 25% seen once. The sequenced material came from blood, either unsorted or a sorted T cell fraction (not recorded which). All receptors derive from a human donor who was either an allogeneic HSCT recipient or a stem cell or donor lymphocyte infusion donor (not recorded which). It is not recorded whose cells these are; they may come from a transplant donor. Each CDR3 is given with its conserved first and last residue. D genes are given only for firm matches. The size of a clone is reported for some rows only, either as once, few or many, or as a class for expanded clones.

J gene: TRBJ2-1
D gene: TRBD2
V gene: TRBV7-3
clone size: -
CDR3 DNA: TGTGCCAGCAGTTTAAGGCTAGCGGGAAACAATGAGCAGTTCTTC
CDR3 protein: CASSLRLAGNNEQFF

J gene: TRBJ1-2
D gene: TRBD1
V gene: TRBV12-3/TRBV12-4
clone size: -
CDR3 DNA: TGTGCCAGCAGTCCCCCGACAGGGGGCGCCCACTATGGCTACACCTTC
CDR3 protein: CASSPPTGGAHYGYTF

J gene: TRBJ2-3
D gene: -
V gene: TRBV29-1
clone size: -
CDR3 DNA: TGCAGCGTTGTTGGGGATCTACGGGATACGCAGTATTTT
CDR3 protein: CSVVGDLRDTQYF

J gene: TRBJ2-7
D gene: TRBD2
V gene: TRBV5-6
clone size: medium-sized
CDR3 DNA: TGTGCCAGCTTCCGTCGCGGGACTAGCGGTCTCGGGGAGCAGTACTTC
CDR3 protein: CASFRRGTSGLGEQYF

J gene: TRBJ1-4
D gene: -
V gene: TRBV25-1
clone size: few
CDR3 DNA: TGTGCCAGCAGTGAATCCGGCAGGGTAACTAATGAAAAACTGTTTTTT
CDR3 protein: CASSESGRVTNEKLFF

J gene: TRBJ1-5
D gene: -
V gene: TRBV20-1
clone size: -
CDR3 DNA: TGCAGTGCCCGCCATACAGGGAATCATCAGCCCCAGCATTTT
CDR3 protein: CSARHTGNHQPQHF

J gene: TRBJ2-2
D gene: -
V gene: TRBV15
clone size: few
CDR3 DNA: TGTGCCACCAGCAGAGAGGAGGGCTGGAACACCGGGGAGCTGTTTTTT
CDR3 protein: CATSREEGWNTGELFF

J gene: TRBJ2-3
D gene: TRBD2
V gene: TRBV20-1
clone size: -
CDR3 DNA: TGCAGTGCTAGAGATGAGCGGGAGTACCCCACAGATACGCAGTATTTT
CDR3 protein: CSARDEREYPTDTQYF

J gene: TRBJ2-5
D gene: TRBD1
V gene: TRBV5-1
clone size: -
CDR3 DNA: TGCGCCAGCAGCCTACCCGAGGGGGCGGAGGAGACCCAGTACTTC
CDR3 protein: CASSLPEGAEETQYF

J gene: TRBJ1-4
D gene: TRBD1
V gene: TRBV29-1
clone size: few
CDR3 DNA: TGCAGCCGGACAGGGCATGAAAAACTGTTTTTT
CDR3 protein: CSRTGHEKLFF

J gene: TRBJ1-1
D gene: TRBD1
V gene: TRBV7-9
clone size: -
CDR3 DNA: TGTGCCCTGACAGGGGAGGACACTGAAGCTTTCTTT
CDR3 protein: CALTGEDTEAFF

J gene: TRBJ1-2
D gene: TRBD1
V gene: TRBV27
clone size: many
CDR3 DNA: TGTGCCAGCAGTTACGGACAGGGAGTTAGCTATCGCTACACCTTC
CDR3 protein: CASSYGQGVSYRYTF

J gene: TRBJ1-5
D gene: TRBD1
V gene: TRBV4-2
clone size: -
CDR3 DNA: TGTGCCAGCAGCCAAACGACAGGGAGCAATCAGCCCCAGCATTTT
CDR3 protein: CASSQTTGSNQPQHF

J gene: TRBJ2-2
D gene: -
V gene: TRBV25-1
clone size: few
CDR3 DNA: TGTGCCAGCAGTGCGGGCCCTCGTGGGGAGCTGTTTTTT
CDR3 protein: CASSAGPRGELFF

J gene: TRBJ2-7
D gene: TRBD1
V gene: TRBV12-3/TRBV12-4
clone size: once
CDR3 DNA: TGTGCCAGCAGCCCGACAGGGAGAGGACCCTACGAGCAGTACTTC
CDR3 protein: CASSPTGRGPYEQYF

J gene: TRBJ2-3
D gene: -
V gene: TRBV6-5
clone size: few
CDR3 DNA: TGTGCCAGCAGTTACTCGGCCGGGAGAGGGGATACGCAGTATTTT
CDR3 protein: CASSYSAGRGDTQYF

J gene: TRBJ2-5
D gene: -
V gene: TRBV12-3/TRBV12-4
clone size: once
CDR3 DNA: TGTGCCAGCAGTTTCGGGGGTGAGGGAGAGCTTACTCGAGAGACCCAGTACTTC
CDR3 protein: CASSFGGEGELTRETQYF

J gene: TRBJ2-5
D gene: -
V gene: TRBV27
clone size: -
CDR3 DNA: TGTGCCAGCAGTTTCCTTGCGGGGAGGAACCCTCAAGAGACCCAGTACTTC
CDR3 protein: CASSFLAGRNPQETQYF

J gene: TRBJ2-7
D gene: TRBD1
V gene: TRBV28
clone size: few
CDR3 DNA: TGTGCCAGCAGGCACGGTGCCGGGACAGGGACCCACTACGAGCAGTACTTC
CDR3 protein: CASRHGAGTGTHYEQYF

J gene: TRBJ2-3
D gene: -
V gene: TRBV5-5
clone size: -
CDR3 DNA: TGTGCCAGCAGCTTGCGCGGGACAGTTATCACAGATACGCAGTATTTT
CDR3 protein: CASSLRGTVITDTQYF

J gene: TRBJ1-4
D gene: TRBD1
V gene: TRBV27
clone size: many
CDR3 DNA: TGTGCCAGCAGACAGGGGGCAAATGAAAAACTGTTTTTT
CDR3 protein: CASRQGANEKLFF

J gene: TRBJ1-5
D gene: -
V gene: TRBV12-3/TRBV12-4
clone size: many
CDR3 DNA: TGTGCCAGCATGATAGGGTTAGGTCAGCCCCAGCATTTT
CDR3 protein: CASMIGLGQPQHF

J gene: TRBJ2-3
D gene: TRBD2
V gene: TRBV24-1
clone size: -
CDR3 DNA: TGTGCCACCAGTGATTTGCCAGGGACTAGCGGGAGGGCGACGCAGTATTTT
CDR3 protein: CATSDLPGTSGRATQYF

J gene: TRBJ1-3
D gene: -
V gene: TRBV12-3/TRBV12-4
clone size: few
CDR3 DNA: TGTGCCAGCAGTTCCTTCTCTGGAAACACCATATATTTT
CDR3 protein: CASSSFSGNTIYF

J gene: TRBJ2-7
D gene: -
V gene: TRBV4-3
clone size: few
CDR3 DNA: TGCGCCAGCAGCCAAGATTTGAGCTACGAGCAGTACTTC
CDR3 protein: CASSQDLSYEQYF

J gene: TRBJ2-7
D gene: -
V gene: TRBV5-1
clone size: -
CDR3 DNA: TGCGCCAGCAGCTCTCCAGGAGACTACGAGCAGTACTTC
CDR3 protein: CASSSPGDYEQYF

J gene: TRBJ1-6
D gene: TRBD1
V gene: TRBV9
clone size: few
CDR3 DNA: TGTGCCAGCAGCGCCTGGACAGGGGACTATTCACCCCTCCACTTT
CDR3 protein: CASSAWTGDYSPLHF

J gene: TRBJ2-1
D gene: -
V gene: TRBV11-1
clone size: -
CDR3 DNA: TGTGCCAGCAGCTTAGGGGTCAGGTCCTACAATGAGCAGTTCTTC
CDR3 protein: CASSLGVRSYNEQFF

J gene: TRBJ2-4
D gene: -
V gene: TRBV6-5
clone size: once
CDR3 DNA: TGTGCCAGCGGAAGGGACATTCAGTACTTC
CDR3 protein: CASGRDIQYF

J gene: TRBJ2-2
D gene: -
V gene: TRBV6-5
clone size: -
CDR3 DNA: TGTGCCAGCAGTATACGGCCCTGGAACACCGGGGAGCTGTTTTTT
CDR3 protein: CASSIRPWNTGELFF

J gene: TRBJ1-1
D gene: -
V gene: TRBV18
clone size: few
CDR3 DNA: TGTGCCAGCTCACCACAGGACATGAACACTGAAGCTTTCTTT
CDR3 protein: CASSPQDMNTEAFF

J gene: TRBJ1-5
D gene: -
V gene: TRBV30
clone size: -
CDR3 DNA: TGTGCCTGGAGCACCGGGGTTAGCAATCAGCCCCAGCATTTT
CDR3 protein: CAWSTGVSNQPQHF

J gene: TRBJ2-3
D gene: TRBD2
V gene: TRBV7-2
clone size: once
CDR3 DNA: TGTGCCAGCAGCTTAGCTTGGGGTAGCGGGGGCACAGATACGCAGTATTTT
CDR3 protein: CASSLAWGSGGTDTQYF

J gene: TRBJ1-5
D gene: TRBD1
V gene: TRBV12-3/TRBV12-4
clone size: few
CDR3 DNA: TGTGCCAGCAGTTTCCTTGACAGGGGTCAGCCCCAGCATTTT
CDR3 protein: CASSFLDRGQPQHF

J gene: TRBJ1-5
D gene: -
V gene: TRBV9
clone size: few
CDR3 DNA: TGTGCCAGCAGCGTAGATAGCAGGGGTGGACAGCCCCAGCATTTT
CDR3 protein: CASSVDSRGGQPQHF

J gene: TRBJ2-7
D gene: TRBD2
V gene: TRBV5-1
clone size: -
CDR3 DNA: TGCGCCAGCAGCAATGAGCGGGAGGGAAACTACGAGCAGTACTTC
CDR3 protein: CASSNEREGNYEQYF

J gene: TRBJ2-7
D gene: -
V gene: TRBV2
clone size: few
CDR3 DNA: TGTGCCAGCAGGGCCGACGAGCAGTACTTC
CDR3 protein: CASRADEQYF

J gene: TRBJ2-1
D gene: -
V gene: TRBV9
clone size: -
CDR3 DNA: TGTGCCAGCAGCCTTAGGGAAAAATCGGTGTACAATGAGCAGTTCTTC
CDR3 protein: CASSLREKSVYNEQFF

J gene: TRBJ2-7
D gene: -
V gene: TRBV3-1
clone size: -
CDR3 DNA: TGTGCCAGCAGCTATACAGCAACCGAGCAGTACTTC
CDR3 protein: CASSYTATEQYF

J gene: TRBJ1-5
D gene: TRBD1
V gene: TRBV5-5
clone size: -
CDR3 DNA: TGTGCCAGCAGCCTCACTGGGACAGCCGCTCAGGGGACAAATCAGCCCCAGCATTTT
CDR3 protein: CASSLTGTAAQGTNQPQHF

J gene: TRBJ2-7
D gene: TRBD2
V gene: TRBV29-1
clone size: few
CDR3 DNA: TGCAGCGTTGAATTCCCTAGCGGGAGTTACGAGCAGTACTTC
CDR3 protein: CSVEFPSGSYEQYF

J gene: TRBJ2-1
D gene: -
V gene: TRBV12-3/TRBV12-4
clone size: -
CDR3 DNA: TGTGCCACCGGGACTTTTTATGGGAATGAGCAGTTCTTC
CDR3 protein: CATGTFYGNEQFF

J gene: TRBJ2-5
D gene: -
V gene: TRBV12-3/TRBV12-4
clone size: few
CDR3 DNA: TGTGCCAGCAGTTCTACCTGGGTCTCCAGGGAGACCCAGTACTTC
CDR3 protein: CASSSTWVSRETQYF

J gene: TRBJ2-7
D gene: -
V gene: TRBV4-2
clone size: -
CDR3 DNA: TGTGCCAGCAGCCAGGTACAGGGATACGGCCTAGCGCTAACCTACGAGCAGTACTTC
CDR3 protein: CASSQVQGYGLALTYEQYF

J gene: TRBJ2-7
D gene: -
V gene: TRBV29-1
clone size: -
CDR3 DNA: TGCAGCGTTGGAGGGGTGCTGTTATACGAGCAGTACTTC
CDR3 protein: CSVGGVLLYEQYF

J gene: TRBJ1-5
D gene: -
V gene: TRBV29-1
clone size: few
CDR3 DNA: TGCAGCGTTGGGGCAGGCGGTCAGCCCCAGCATTTT
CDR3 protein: CSVGAGGQPQHF

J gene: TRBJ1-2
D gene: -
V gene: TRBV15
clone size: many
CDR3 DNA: TGTGCCACCAGCAGGGAGGGGTACGGCTACACCTTC
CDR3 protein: CATSREGYGYTF

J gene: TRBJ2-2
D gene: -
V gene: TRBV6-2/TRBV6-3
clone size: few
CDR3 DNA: TGTGCCAGCACCGGGACGGCGCGCCCCGGGGAGCTGTTTTTT
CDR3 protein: CASTGTARPGELFF

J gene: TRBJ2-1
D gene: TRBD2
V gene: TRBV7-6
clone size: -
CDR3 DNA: TGTGCCAGCAGCTTAGTCGCGGGAGGGCCGGATGAGCAGTTCTTC
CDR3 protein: CASSLVAGGPDEQFF